The next 3 T cell receptor beta chains were all read from a single sample in a study of T cell repertoires in cytomegalovirus infection. TCRdb reprocessed the reads via MiXCR and lists one record per CDR3 protein. There are under 350,000 distinct CDR3 sequences in the sample; approximately 22% occur only once, and under 25% lies in the top ten. No antigen is known for these receptors. This specimen was cultured PBMCs, taken from culture after CMV antigen stimulation. Receptor source: a human donor in good health (CMV status not recorded). Some clones in this sample may be carry-over from other donors' samples.

At least ten counts were recorded for this clonotype. The V and J genes are TRBV7-3 and TRBJ2-1, with 9 bases fitting TRBD2. Germline-derived CDR1 and CDR2 are SGHTA and FQGTGA. V dropped 5 bases and J dropped 6; count of bases not matched to a gene: 11. The CDR3 spans 16 residues. CDR3 amino acids: CASSPRTGLALNEQFF. The CDR3 DNA reads TGTGCCAGCAGCCCACGAACGGGACTAGCTCTCAATGAGCAGTTCTTC.

This clonotype was seen repeatedly, ten times or more. The chain carries TRBV6-1 and TRBJ1-2; 9 positions match TRBD1. This CDR3 has 16 residues. Losses at the gene ends were 5 bases for V and 4 bases for J; bases not matched to a gene: 11. Per the germline V gene, CDR1 is MNHNS and CDR2 is SASEGT. CDR3 in amino acids: CASSQPGTGQGYGYTF. CDR3 DNA: TGTGCCAGCAGTCAACCTGGAACGGGACAGGGCTATGGCTACACCTTC.

This clonotype appeared many times. The chain has TRBV7-9 and TRBJ2-5; D not resolved. This CDR3 spans 11 amino acids. Per the germline V gene, CDR1 is SEHNR and CDR2 is FQNEAQ (reference sequence). With 8 bases removed from V and 5 bases from J, the gap between germline ends came to 9 bases. The CDR3 bases are TGTGCCAGCCGACTCGAGGAGACCCAGTACTTC. As protein: CASRLEETQYF.